The 5 T cell receptor beta chains listed next were all sequenced from one sample in a study of Graves' ophthalmopathy and Graves' hyperthyroidism. For repertoire sequencing, the TCR beta CDR3 regions were amplified from RNA transcripts. Second-round multiplex PCR followed a first-round RT-PCR using HTBI primers. TCRdb reanalysed the multiplex PCR reads using MiXCR and keeps one entry per CDR3 protein. The data contain around 1,200,000 distinct CDR3 sequences, less than 45% of them singletons. Sequenced material: peripheral blood or thyroid tissue (not recorded which). Receptors were obtained from an adult man with Graves' hyperthyroidism.

The V and J genes are TRBV2 and TRBJ2-2; D remains unclear. In germline, CDR1 is SNHLY, CDR2 FYNNEI. This CDR3 comprises 14 residues. Trimming left V 4 bases short and J 5 bases short, with 11 bases between. CDR3 sequence reads: CASSVVRATGELFF. As DNA, the CDR3 is TGTGCCAGCAGTGTTGTTAGGGCAACCGGGGAGCTGTTTTTT.

Notes on this clonotype: This may arise from a read error, as a much more abundant clone is one base away. V gene TRBV7-2 combines with J gene TRBJ2-7, with 7 bases lining up with TRBD1. Germline V gives CDR1 SGHTA, CDR2 FQGNSA. The CDR3 consists of 15 residues. J gave up 4 bases and V 2 bases, and 8 bases lay outside the gene matches. The DNA for the CDR3 is TGTGCCAGCAGCTTATTAGTGGACAGGAGGTACGAGCAGTACTTC. Translated, it gives CASSLLVDRRYEQYF.

V is TRBV7-9 and J is TRBJ1-5, with D maybe TRBD1 (5 bases). Germline V gene sequence: CDR1 SEHNR, CDR2 FQNEAQ (reference sequence). This CDR3 region has 14 residues. V was clipped by 5 bases and J by 6 bases, with 14 bases between them. CDR3 sequence reads: CASSLDQGGQPQHF. The CDR3, as DNA: TGTGCCAGCAGCCTAGATCAGGGAGGTCAGCCCCAGCATTTT. Full variable domain (outside the CDR3, taken from reference TRBV7-9 and TRBJ1-5): DTGVSQNPRHKITKRGQNVTFRCDPISEHNRLYWYRQTLGQGPEFLTYFQNEAQLEKSRLLSDRFSAERPKGSFSTLEIQRTEQGDSAMYLCASSLDQGGQPQHFGDGTRLSIL.

The chain is built from TRBV10-3 and TRBJ1-2; D is possibly TRBD1 (5 bases). CDR1 is ENHRY, CDR2 SYGVKD, per germline. With 4 bases removed from V and 4 bases from J, the gap between germline ends came to 13 bases. The CDR3 runs 14 residues. The CDR3 nucleotides are TGTGCCATCAGTGCTTTGAGGGGCAGCTATGGCTACACCTTC. Translation: CAISALRGSYGYTF.

In DNA form, the CDR3 reads TGCAGCGTTGGGGTTAGCGTTTCCGGGGAGGGGGAGACCCAGTACTTC. Translating it yields CSVGVSVSGEGETQYF. This sequence joins TRBV29-1 and TRBJ2-5, with 7 bases aligning to TRBD2. This CDR3 is built from 16 residues. V lost 4 bases, J lost 5 bases, and 16 bases stayed unmatched. The germline V gene encodes CDR1 SQVTM and CDR2 ANQGSEA.